This T cell receptor beta chain was captured by sequencing in a study of blood T cell repertoires in COVID-19. Across the study: From T cells, B-cell-depleted T cells, or PBMCs came the material, which was cDNA or gDNA.

The V end was cut by 0 bases, the J end by 0 bases, with 5 bases between. CDR3 size: 14 residues. Germline lookup yields CDR1 SGHRS and CDR2 YFSETQ. Authors' methods: The authors estimated nucleated cell counts from reference gene primer amplification. Libraries were prepared by immunoSEQ multiplex PCR; TCRdb keeps only in-frame clonotypes and omits some of them. The V and J calls and clone size come from that table; D and trimming were worked out from the DNA. The sample includes about 26,000 clones, about four fifths of them seen just once. V and J are TRBV5-1 and TRBJ2-3; no firm D call. The receptor was derived from a human donor in a cohort sampled during active COVID-19. Sequenced input: peripheral blood. CDR3 nucleotides: TGCGCCAGCAGCTTGGCCTCTAGCACAGATACGCAGTATTTT. Amino acid sequence: CASSLASSTDTQYF.